This T cell receptor beta chain was observed in a study of response to subunit inactivated influenza vaccine. TCRdb re-called the RT-PCR reads with MiXCR, one entry per CDR3 protein. This table has under 850,000 distinct CDR3 sequences, under 20% appearing once. CDR1 is MNHEY and CDR2 is SVGEGT in the germline V gene. This CDR3 comprises 15 residues. With V trimmed by 2 bases and J by 7 bases, 5 bases remained unmatched. Whole-study findings and limits: The study's authors posited that every seasonal influenza vaccination enlists few new T cells.

This clonotype has ten or more counts. The antigen is unknown. Material: PBMCs from blood, obtained 5 days after vaccination. This chain joins TRBV6-2 or TRBV6-3 and TRBJ2-1; 10 nucleotides agree with TRBD2. This clonotype was obtained from a man in his fifties or sixties who received an inactivated influenza vaccine. For the CDR3, the DNA is TGTGCCAGCAGTTACGGGACTAGCGTTTTGAATGAGCAGTTCTTC. It yields the protein CASSYGTSVLNEQFF.